The 18 T cell receptor beta chains reported below all come from one sample, sequenced in a study of T cells in Graves' hyperthyroidism and ophthalmopathy. RNA transcripts yielded amplified TCR beta CDR3 regions. The TCR CDR3 first-round RT-PCR relied on the HTBI primer set. TCRdb ran MiXCR on the multiplex PCR reads and lists one entry per CDR3 protein. The table lists roughly 650,000 distinct CDR3 sequences, approximately 15% of them singletons. Material for sequencing was blood. These receptors all come from a woman in her thirties or forties with Graves' ophthalmopathy.

This clonotype was observed many times. The chain is built from TRBV12-3 or TRBV12-4 and TRBJ1-5; tentative D call: TRBD1 (5 bases). V lost 6 bases and J lost 4, with 13 bases in between. This CDR3 spans 14 amino acids. The CDR3 DNA follows: TGTGCCAGCAGCCGGGACGCTTGGAATCAGCCCCAGCATTTT. This encodes CASSRDAWNQPQHF.

This clonotype has more than one count but fewer than ten. The V gene is TRBV20-1, the J gene TRBJ2-2; 8 nucleotides line up with TRBD2. V lost 4 bases to trimming and J lost 1 base; unmatched junction nucleotides: 2. Germline V gene data show CDR1 as DFQATT and CDR2 as SNEGSKA (reference sequence). This CDR3 is built from 14 residues. This CDR3 reads CSATTSENTGELFF. The DNA of the CDR3 is TGCAGTGCTACGACTAGCGAGAACACCGGGGAGCTGTTTTTT.

This clonotype was seen at least ten times. The CDR3: CASSMNPISGTDTQYF. CDR3 nucleotide sequence: TGCGCCAGCAGCATGAACCCGATATCTGGCACAGATACGCAGTATTTT. The V call is TRBV5-1, the J call TRBJ2-3; the D is unclear. Trimming stripped 4 bases from V and 1 base from J, with 16 bases between. Germline loops: CDR1 SGHRS, CDR2 YFSETQ. The CDR3 runs 16 residues. Complete variable domain (other parts from reference TRBV5-1 and TRBJ2-3): KAGVTQTPRYLIKTRGQQVTLSCSPISGHRSVSWYQQTPGQGLQFLFEYFSETQRNKGNFPGRFSGRQFSNSRSEMNVSTLELGDSALYLCASSMNPISGTDTQYFGPGTRLTVL.

The table lists this clonotype with many counts. This rearrangement joins TRBV2 to TRBJ2-3; TRBD2 might be the D (6 bases). The V gene's germline CDR1 is SNHLY and CDR2 FYNNEI. Trimming took off 6 bases at V and 4 bases at J, with 8 bases between the two ends. This CDR3 region has 12 residues. Written as DNA, the CDR3 is TGTGCCAGCAGGGGGGACTCAGATACGCAGTATTTT. This sequence encodes CASRGDSDTQYF.

The V gene is TRBV20-1, the J gene TRBJ1-2; perhaps TRBD1 as D (6 bases). CDR3 length: 15 amino acids. Germline CDR1 is DFQATT and CDR2 is SNEGSKA (reference sequence). V lost 1 base, J lost 0 bases, and 12 bases lay in between. The CDR3 reads CSARGGGRSNYGYTF. In DNA form, the CDR3 reads TGCAGTGCTAGAGGGGGGGGGCGATCTAACTATGGCTACACCTTC.

This clonotype was detected ten times or more. The rearrangement uses TRBV28 and TRBJ1-2; 10 bases match TRBD1. J lost 5 bases, V lost 3 bases, and 6 bases had no gene match. CDR1 and CDR2 from the germline V gene are MDHEN and SYDVKM. The length of the CDR3 is 15 residues. The CDR3 DNA sequence: TGTGCCAGCAGTTTGCCCGGACAGGGGGGGTATGGCTACACCTTC. It yields the protein CASSLPGQGGYGYTF.

This clonotype occurred a few times. The V and J genes are TRBV29-1 and TRBJ2-1, with D possibly being TRBD1 or TRBD2 (5 bases each). Per germline, CDR1 SQVTM and CDR2 ANQGSEA. The CDR3 covers 16 residues. V was shortened by 0 bases and J by 8 bases, with 20 bases between the two germline ends. In DNA form, the CDR3 reads TGCAGCGTTGAAGATGGGCTTGCTCTTCGGGGCGATGAGCAGTTCTTC. Amino acids: CSVEDGLALRGDEQFF.

This clonotype was counted ten times or more. The CDR3 protein is CASSLDRLNEQFF. Here the CDR3 DNA reads TGTGCCAGCAGCTTAGATCGGCTGAATGAGCAGTTCTTC. V usage is TRBV7-3 and J usage is TRBJ2-1; D remains ambiguous. V dropped 2 bases and J dropped 7 bases, with 9 bases sitting between them. The V gene's germline CDR1 is SGHTA and CDR2 FQGTGA. This CDR3 contains 13 residues.

In this sample, this clonotype turned up many times. V and J are TRBV28 and TRBJ2-2; TRBD2 matches at 12 bases. Per the germline V gene, CDR1 is MDHEN and CDR2 is SYDVKM. Unmatched junction bases numbered 8, after V lost 1 base and J lost 2 bases. The CDR3 contains 19 residues. CDR3 coding DNA: TGTGCCAGCAGTTTATCCGGGACTAGCGGGTGGCCCAACACCGGGGAGCTGTTTTTT. Translation gives CASSLSGTSGWPNTGELFF.

This clonotype has more than one count but fewer than ten. The chain joins TRBV7-9 to TRBJ1-2; no clear D gene. The V end was cut by 3 bases, the J end by 6 bases, with 11 bases between. CDR3 size: 13 residues. Germline loops: CDR1 SEHNR, CDR2 FQNEAQ (reference sequence). For the CDR3, the DNA is TGTGCCAGCAGCTTGGAAAGGGAGCATGGCTACACCTTC. Translation: CASSLEREHGYTF.

This clonotype was counted at least ten times. The chain combines TRBV7-2 with TRBJ1-5; TRBD1 matches 7 bases. Germline CDR1 reads SGHTA; CDR2 reads FQGNSA. V lost 6 bases and J lost 4; bases outside the gene matches: 9. This CDR3 comprises 15 residues. The CDR3 nucleotides are TGTGCCAGCAGTTCACAGGGGCCAGTTAATCAGCCCCAGCATTTT. Protein product: CASSSQGPVNQPQHF.

The chain combines TRBV5-6 with TRBJ2-1, with a weak D call TRBD2 (5 bases). Trimming shortened V by 0 bases and J by 2 bases, and 9 bases separated the two germline ends. The germline V gene has CDR1 SGHDT and CDR2 YYEEEE. The CDR3 totals 15 residues. This CDR3 is CASSLVATPYNEQFF. CDR3 in DNA: TGTGCCAGCAGCTTGGTAGCGACCCCCTACAATGAGCAGTTCTTC. Looking up the rest from reference TRBV5-6 and TRBJ2-1 gives the full variable domain: DAGVTQSPTHLIKTRGQQVTLRCSPKSGHDTVSWYQQALGQGPQFIFQYYEEEERQRGNFPDRFSGHQFPNYSSELNVNALLLGDSALYLCASSLVATPYNEQFFGPGTRLTVL.

The CDR3, as DNA: TGTGCCAGCAGCCCTATCCGAACACGGGGAAGTCTTGGTAACACTGAAGCTTTCTTT. Its translation: CASSPIRTRGSLGNTEAFF. The chain recombines TRBV11-2 with TRBJ1-1, with unresolved D. The CDR3 length is 19 residues. CDR1 is SGHAT and CDR2 is FQNNGV in the germline V gene. Trimming cost V 5 bases and J 2 bases, with 27 bases left between them.

This clonotype was found many times. CDR3 residues: CASSWEGYEQYF. CDR3 coding DNA: TGTGCCAGCAGTTGGGAGGGCTACGAGCAGTACTTC. The chain uses TRBV6-1 and TRBJ2-7; 7 bases match TRBD2. J gave up 3 bases and V 5 bases, and 1 base lay outside the gene matches. The CDR3 extends over 12 amino acids. Germline V lookup: CDR1 MNHNS, CDR2 SASEGT.

This clonotype was seen ten or more times. The chain uses TRBV6-1 and TRBJ1-3; D unresolved. CDR3 size: 15 residues. V was pared by 5 bases and J by 7 bases, with 18 bases between. Germline values: CDR1 MNHNS, CDR2 SASEGT. CDR3 coding DNA: TGTGCCAGCAGTTTTAGTTCTCCCATTGGGAACACCATATATTTT. Its protein product is CASSFSSPIGNTIYF.

This clonotype was recorded many times. The V and J genes are TRBV2 and TRBJ2-7; 8 bases are a match to TRBD2. Germline-derived CDR1 and CDR2 are SNHLY and FYNNEI. The CDR3 spans 16 residues. Trimming at V came to 6 bases and at J to 0 bases, leaving 10 bases not matched to a gene. The CDR3 DNA sequence: TGTGCCAGCAGCGCTGGACTAGCCCTCAGCTCCTACGAGCAGTACTTC. Protein sequence: CASSAGLALSSYEQYF. Variable domain in full (rest from reference TRBV2 and TRBJ2-7): EPEVTQTPSHQVTQMGQEVILRCVPISNHLYFYWYRQILGQKVEFLVSFYNNEISEKSEIFDDQFSVERPDGSNFTLKIRSTKLEDSAMYFCASSAGLALSSYEQYFGPGTRLTVT.

V is TRBV6-1 and J is TRBJ2-1; perhaps TRBD1 as D (5 bases). CDR1 and CDR2 (germline): MNHNS, SASEGT. With 3 bases removed from V and 0 bases from J, the gap between germline ends came to 12 bases. There are 16 residues in the CDR3. CDR3 sequence reads: CASSDGRASSYNEQFF. The CDR3 DNA is TGTGCCAGCAGTGATGGCAGGGCCAGCTCCTACAATGAGCAGTTCTTC.

This clonotype was detected ten times or more. This chain links TRBV27 with TRBJ2-2; perhaps D is TRBD1 or TRBD2 (5 bases each). Germline lookup yields CDR1 MNHEY and CDR2 SMNVEV (reference sequence). The CDR3 is made up of 17 amino acids. Trimming pared 5 bases from V and 1 base from J, leaving 17 bases between. The DNA of the CDR3 is TGTGCCAGCAGTGGGGGTACGTGGGAGAGGAACACCGGGGAGCTGTTTTTT. This translates into CASSGGTWERNTGELFF.